Listed here are 22 T cell receptor beta chains from one sample, sequenced in a study of blood T cell repertoires in COVID-19. TCRdb's copy holds only in-frame clones and misses some; the assay was immunoSEQ multiplex PCR. The sample contains roughly 230,000 clones, approximately 84% of which appear only once. The sequencing input was peripheral blood. The receptors shown here come from a man in his forties with acute or convalescent COVID-19.

The chain links TRBV7-9 to TRBJ1-2; D unclear. Trimming shortened V by 3 bases and J by 2 bases, and 10 bases separated the two germline ends. CDR1 is SEHNR and CDR2 is FQNEAQ in the germline V gene (reference sequence). The CDR3 consists of 14 residues. The CDR3 is CASSFSSGNYGYTF. CDR3 nucleotides: TGTGCCAGCAGCTTTTCGTCAGGAAACTATGGCTACACCTTC.

The gene calls are TRBV24-1 and TRBJ1-2; 9 bases are shared with TRBD1. This CDR3 is built from 17 residues. Germline V lookup: CDR1 KGHDR, CDR2 SFDVKD. Unmatched junction bases numbered 9, after V lost 2 bases and J lost 3 bases. The CDR3 region has the DNA TGTGCCACCAGTGATTCAATTACCGGGACAGGGTACTATGGCTACACCTTC. As protein: CATSDSITGTGYYGYTF.

This chain joins TRBV19 and TRBJ1-5, with D possibly TRBD1 on 6 matching bases. The CDR3 loop spans 14 amino acids. Germline CDR1 is LNHDA and CDR2 is SQIVND (reference sequence). V lost 0 bases and J 7 bases, leaving 10 bases between the germline ends. CDR3 nucleotide sequence: TGTGCCAGTAGTATAGAACAGGGTAACCAGCCCCAGCATTTT. Its protein is CASSIEQGNQPQHF.

The V gene is TRBV2, the J gene TRBJ2-1; possibly TRBD2 for D (6 bases). CDR1 and CDR2 from the germline V gene are SNHLY and FYNNEI. V dropped 6 bases and J dropped 7 bases, with 22 bases sitting between them. The CDR3 totals 16 residues. The CDR3 DNA sequence: TGTGCCAGCAGAGCTTCTAGCGACTTCGGAGGGAATGAGCAGTTCTTC. Translating it yields CASRASSDFGGNEQFF.

V usage is TRBV7-6 and J usage is TRBJ1-6, with D possibly being TRBD1 (5 bases). Per germline, CDR1 SGHVS and CDR2 FNYEAQ. The V end was cut by 1 base, the J end by 5 bases, with 9 bases between. This CDR3 has 15 residues. The DNA of the CDR3 is TGTGCCAGCAGCTTAGAAGGGGAAAATAATTCACCCCTCCACTTT. Amino acid sequence: CASSLEGENNSPLHF. The full variable domain, rest sourced from reference TRBV7-6 and TRBJ1-6, is GAGVSQSPRYKVTKRGQDVALRCDPISGHVSLYWYRQALGQGPEFLTYFNYEAQQDKSGLPNDRFSAERPEGSISTLTIQRTEQRDSAMYRCASSLEGENNSPLHFGNGTRLTVT.

This sequence joins TRBV6-5 and TRBJ1-1; 7 bases fit TRBD1. The V segment lost 4 bases and the J segment 10 bases; nucleotides outside the gene matches: 3. Germline values: CDR1 MNHEY, CDR2 SVGAGI. The CDR3 contains 11 residues. CDR3 protein: CASSFDRVAFF. The CDR3 DNA sequence: TGTGCCAGCAGTTTTGACAGGGTAGCTTTCTTT.

This clone was detected only a few times. The same CDR3 is also encoded by other DNA sequences in this sample. The chain uses TRBV28 and TRBJ1-2, with 7 bases lining up with TRBD1. Germline-derived CDR1 and CDR2 are MDHEN and SYDVKM. V trimming: 4 bases; J trimming: 0 bases; junction bases outside the gene matches: 2. This CDR3 contains 14 residues. The CDR3 reads CASSSGTANYGYTF. CDR3 bases: TGTGCCAGCAGTTCGGGGACAGCTAACTATGGCTACACCTTC.

The chain has TRBV2 and TRBJ2-2, with TRBD1 as a possible D gene (6 bases). Per germline, CDR1 SNHLY and CDR2 FYNNEI. Trimming removed 10 bases at V and 1 base at J, with 13 bases between. CDR3 length equals 14 residues. This CDR3 is CATESGQNTGELFF. The CDR3 DNA sequence: TGTGCCACCGAATCGGGACAGAACACCGGGGAGCTGTTTTTT.

About this clone: The germline gene is not matched at one end of the junction; a read error may be the cause. The chain combines TRBV18 with TRBJ2-7; perhaps TRBD1 as D (8 bases). This CDR3 region has 15 residues. The germline CDR1 and CDR2 sequences are KGHSH and LQKENI. This CDR3 is CASSSGTGLSFEQYF. The CDR3 DNA follows: TGTGCCAGCTCAAGCGGGACAGGTTTATCCTTCGAGCAGTACTTC.

The rearrangement joins TRBV10-1 to TRBJ2-7; D remains ambiguous. Germline CDR1 and CDR2: WNHNN and SYGVQD (reference sequence). Deletions cut 1 base from V and 2 bases from J, with 9 bases between. The CDR3 covers 14 residues. CDR3 sequence (DNA): TGCGCCAGCAGTGAGTTTGAGACACCCTACGAGCAGTACTTC. Translated: CASSEFETPYEQYF.

V usage is TRBV7-9 and J usage is TRBJ1-1; TRBD1 aligns across 7 bases. After removal of 7 bases from V and 3 bases from J, the junction contained 11 bases not matched to a gene. The germline V gene encodes CDR1 SEHNR and CDR2 FQNEAQ (reference sequence). The CDR3 totals 15 residues. The CDR3 protein is CASKPRQGDYTEAFF. DNA of the CDR3: TGTGCCAGCAAACCCCGACAGGGCGACTACACTGAAGCTTTCTTT. Based on the CDR3 plus reference TRBV7-9 and TRBJ1-1, the full variable domain is DTGVSQNPRHKITKRGQNVTFRCDPISEHNRLYWYRQTLGQGPEFLTYFQNEAQLEKSRLLSDRFSAERPKGSFSTLEIQRTEQGDSAMYLCASKPRQGDYTEAFFGQGTRLTVV.

This clone was seen more than once but under ten times. The rearrangement joins TRBV5-4 to TRBJ2-5; D gene unclear. Germline assignment: CDR1 SGHNT and CDR2 YYREEE (reference sequence). This CDR3 has 15 residues. Trimming took off 3 bases at V and 4 bases at J, with 16 bases between the two ends. CDR3 in amino acids: CASSSSLNDLETQYF. In DNA form, the CDR3 reads TGTGCCAGCAGCTCCTCCCTAAACGATTTAGAGACCCAGTACTTC. The whole variable domain, remainder taken from reference TRBV5-4 and TRBJ2-5, is ETGVTQSPTHLIKTRGQQVTLRCSSQSGHNTVSWYQQALGQGPQFIFQYYREEENGRGNFPPRFSGLQFPNYSSELNVNALELDDSALYLCASSSSLNDLETQYFGPGTRLLVL.

The V gene is TRBV28, the J gene TRBJ1-5, with D unresolved. V shed 7 bases and J shed 5 bases, with 12 bases lying between them. Germline loops: CDR1 MDHEN, CDR2 SYDVKM. This CDR3 is built from 13 residues. Here the CDR3 DNA reads TGTGCCAGCAAACTCGACGGGTATCAGCCCCAGCATTTT. Translated, it gives CASKLDGYQPQHF.

The genes are TRBV29-1 and TRBJ2-3; D gene uncertain. Looked up from germline, CDR1 is SQVTM and CDR2 is ANQGSEA. The CDR3 extends over 15 amino acids. V shed 5 bases and J shed 3 bases, with 18 bases lying between them. CDR3 loop: CSVSPSSDGTDTQYF. DNA of the CDR3: TGCAGCGTTTCCCCTTCCTCCGACGGGACAGATACGCAGTATTTT.

This sequence joins TRBV6-5 and TRBJ1-5; no clear D gene. V was pared by 10 bases and J by 1 base, with 17 bases between. The CDR3 contains 15 residues. The germline CDR1 and CDR2 sequences are MNHEY and SVGAGI. The DNA for the CDR3 is TGTGCCACCCTACGGGAGCAGAGGAGCAATCAGCCCCAGCATTTT. Protein sequence: CATLREQRSNQPQHF.

The chain links TRBV11-3 to TRBJ1-6; D is possibly TRBD1 (6 bases). The CDR3 sequence is 14 residues long. Germline V gene lookup returns CDR1 SGHNT and CDR2 YENEEA. V lost 4 bases, J lost 4 bases, and 8 bases lay in between. CDR3 loop: CASSSGQYNSPLHF. The CDR3, as DNA: TGTGCCAGCAGCTCCGGACAGTATAATTCACCCCTCCACTTT.

The rearrangement links TRBV3-1 (or the pseudogene TRBV3-2) to TRBJ1-1; TRBD1 matches at 10 bases. Germline V gene sequence: CDR1 LGHDT, CDR2 YNNKEL (reference sequence). The ends lost 1 base at V and 2 bases at J; junction bases unmatched: 4. The CDR3 spans 16 residues. The CDR3 DNA reads as TGTGCCAGCAGCCAAGCGCGGACAGGGGGAAACACTGAAGCTTTCTTT. It translates to CASSQARTGGNTEAFF.

The chain employs TRBV30 and TRBJ1-5; 8 bases are shared with TRBD1. From germline, CDR1 is GTSNPN and CDR2 SVGIG (reference sequence). Trimming cost V 1 base and J 2 bases; bases outside gene matches: 4. The CDR3 consists of 15 residues. In DNA form, the CDR3 reads TGTGCCTGGAGTGGACAGGGGTTGGGCAATCAGCCCCAGCATTTT. This codes for CAWSGQGLGNQPQHF.

This chain uses TRBV6-5 with TRBJ1-1; possible D gene TRBD1, 5 bases. CDR1 and CDR2 (germline): MNHEY, SVGAGI. The CDR3 totals 15 residues. Trimming left V 7 bases short and J 3 bases short, with 18 bases between. CDR3 nucleotides: TGTGCCAGCATTAACTGGGGCCGAATGTACACTGAAGCTTTCTTT. This translates into CASINWGRMYTEAFF.

This rearrangement joins TRBV5-6 to TRBJ2-4, with D tentatively TRBD1 (5 bases). V dropped 0 bases and J dropped 6 bases, with 7 bases sitting between them. The CDR3 has 13 residues. CDR1 is SGHDT, CDR2 YYEEEE, per germline. The CDR3 DNA reads TGTGCCAGCAGCTTGGGAGACAGAAACATTCAGTACTTC. Protein product: CASSLGDRNIQYF.

The chain links TRBV27 to TRBJ2-1, with D maybe TRBD2 (6 bases). The germline CDR1 and CDR2 sequences are MNHEY and SMNVEV (reference sequence). CDR3 size: 15 residues. Deletions cut 3 bases from V and 1 base from J, with 10 bases between. The CDR3 DNA reads TGTGCCAGCAGTTTGGGGGGACCTTCCTACAATGAGCAGTTCTTC. It yields the protein CASSLGGPSYNEQFF.

The genes are TRBV11-2 and TRBJ1-4, with 9 bases identical to TRBD1. Germline V gene data show CDR1 as SGHAT and CDR2 as FQNNGV. CDR3 size: 14 residues. J lost 6 bases, V lost 5 bases, and 4 bases had no gene match. The CDR3 DNA reads TGTGCCAGCAGCCCGACAGGGGGGTATGAAAAACTGTTTTTT. Encoded protein: CASSPTGGYEKLFF.